This T cell receptor (beta chain) was found in a study of cytotoxic CD8 clonotypes in ibrutinib-treated CLL. General study points: Treatment saw public clonotypes, which were uncommon, either contract or stay stable.

This clone was found many times. Antigen specificity is unknown. The length of the CDR3 is 11 residues. Per the germline V gene, CDR1 is DFQATT and CDR2 is SNEGSKA (reference sequence). Trimming took 1 base from V and 5 from J, leaving 5 bases between them. Here immunoSEQ multiplex PCR was the method, and the copy in TCRdb shows in-frame clones only, minus some. The sample yields more than 110,000 clones, 76% seen once. This clonotype was sampled from a human donor with chronic lymphocytic leukemia. The sequencing here drew on PBMCs, taken after 24 months of ibrutinib treatment. V and J are TRBV20-1 and TRBJ2-5; unclear D gene. The CDR3 here is CSARVVETQYF. CDR3 DNA: TGCAGTGCTAGAGTAGTGGAGACCCAGTACTTC.